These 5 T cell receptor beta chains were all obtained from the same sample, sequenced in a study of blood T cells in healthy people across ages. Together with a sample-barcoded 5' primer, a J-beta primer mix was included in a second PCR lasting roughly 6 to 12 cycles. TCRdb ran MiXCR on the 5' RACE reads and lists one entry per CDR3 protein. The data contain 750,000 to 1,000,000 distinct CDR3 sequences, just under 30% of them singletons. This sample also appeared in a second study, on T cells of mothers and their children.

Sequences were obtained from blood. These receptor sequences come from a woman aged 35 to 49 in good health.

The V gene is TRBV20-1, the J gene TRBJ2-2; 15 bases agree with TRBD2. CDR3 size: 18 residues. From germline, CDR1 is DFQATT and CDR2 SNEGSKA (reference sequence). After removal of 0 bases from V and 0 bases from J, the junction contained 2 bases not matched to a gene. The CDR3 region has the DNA TGCAGTGCTAGAGATGGGACTAGCGGGGGGTCGAACACCGGGGAGCTGTTTTTT. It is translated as CSARDGTSGGSNTGELFF.

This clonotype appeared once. CDR3 loop: CASFGEGRTYEQFF. The CDR3 DNA follows: TGTGCCAGCTTTGGGGAGGGGCGCACCTACGAGCAGTTCTTC. This chain connects TRBV3-1 to TRBJ2-1; 7 bases are a match to TRBD2. The length of the CDR3 is 14 residues. Trimming at V came to 8 bases and at J to 10 bases, leaving 14 bases not matched to a gene. Germline CDR1 LGHDT, CDR2 YNNKEL (reference sequence).

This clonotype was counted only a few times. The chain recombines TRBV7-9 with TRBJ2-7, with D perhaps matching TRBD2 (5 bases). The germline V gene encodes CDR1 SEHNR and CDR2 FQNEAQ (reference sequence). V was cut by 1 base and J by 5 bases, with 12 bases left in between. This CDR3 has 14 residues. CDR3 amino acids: CASSLDIRGNEQYF. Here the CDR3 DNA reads TGTGCCAGCAGCTTAGATATACGGGGAAACGAGCAGTACTTC.

CDR3 coding DNA: TGTGCCAGCAGCTTAAAAGGGACGGAGACCCAGTACTTC. The encoded protein is CASSLKGTETQYF. The chain is built from TRBV7-2 and TRBJ2-7; D tentatively reads TRBD1 or TRBD2 (5 bases each). The DNA matches TRBJ2-5 better at its end, which makes the J call doubtful. Germline V lookup: CDR1 SGHTA, CDR2 FQGNSA. CDR3 length: 13 amino acids.

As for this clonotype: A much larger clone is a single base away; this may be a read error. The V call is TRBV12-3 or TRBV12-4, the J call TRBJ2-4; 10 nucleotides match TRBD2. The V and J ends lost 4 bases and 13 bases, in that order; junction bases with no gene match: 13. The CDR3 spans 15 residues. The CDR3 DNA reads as TGTGCCAGCAGTTCCGGACTAGCGGTTAACAATGAGCAGTACTTC. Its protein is CASSSGLAVNNEQYF.